The next 5 T cell receptor beta chains were all read from a single sample in a study of Tregs in tolerant kidney transplant recipients. Method: immunoSEQ multiplex PCR; TCRdb's copy keeps in-frame clones and lacks some. The table shows 15,000 to 20,000 clones, with about three fifths occurring only once. What these receptors recognize is not known. Sequenced: Tregs from blood cultured with allogeneic cells. Receptor source: a human donor in good health.

This rearrangement joins TRBV11-2 to TRBJ2-4; D is unclear. The CDR3 runs to 11 residues. V was trimmed by 2 bases and J by 6 bases, leaving 2 bases between them. CDR1 is SGHAT, CDR2 FQNNGV, per germline. CDR3 nucleotides: TGTGCCAGCAGCTTAAGAAACATTCAGTACTTC. It specifies CASSLRNIQYF.

The chain carries TRBV14 and TRBJ1-2; D perhaps matches TRBD1 (5 bases). Germline V lookup: CDR1 SGHDN, CDR2 FVKESK. The CDR3 is 14 amino acids. V was clipped by 0 bases and J by 6 bases, with 11 bases between them. The CDR3 DNA sequence: TGTGCCAGCAGCCAAGAGGGGGGGTATAATGGCTACACCTTC. It encodes CASSQEGGYNGYTF.

The chain employs TRBV5-1 and TRBJ1-5, with D maybe TRBD1 (5 bases). V lost 0 bases to trimming and J lost 3 bases, with 13 bases between them. CDR3 size: 16 residues. Germline values: CDR1 SGHRS, CDR2 YFSETQ. CDR3 in amino acids: CASSLDGRGDNQPQHF. CDR3 DNA sequence: TGCGCCAGCAGCTTGGACGGGAGGGGAGACAATCAGCCCCAGCATTTT.

Judged by abundance, this clone is medium-sized (0.01 to 0.1%). This chain joins TRBV14 and TRBJ2-3; tentative D call: TRBD2 (6 bases). The germline V gene encodes CDR1 SGHDN and CDR2 FVKESK. Trimming cost V 3 bases and J 5 bases, with 9 bases left between them. The CDR3 is 13 amino acids. The DNA of the CDR3 is TGTGCCAGCAGCCAGGGACTCGTAGATACGCAGTATTTT. The encoded protein is CASSQGLVDTQYF.

V and J are TRBV7-3 and TRBJ2-3; TRBD2 might be the D (5 bases). Germline V gives CDR1 SGHTA, CDR2 FQGTGA. There are 15 residues in the CDR3. The V end was cut by 2 bases, the J end by 0 bases, with 9 bases between. As DNA, the CDR3 is TGTGCCAGCAGCTTACTTCCGGGGAGCACAGATACGCAGTATTTT. It translates to CASSLLPGSTDTQYF.